A selection of T cell receptor beta chains follows, all from one sample in a study of cytomegalovirus exposure and HLA in healthy donors. Assay: immunoSEQ multiplex PCR; the TCRdb copy retains only in-frame clones and omits some. The repertoire holds under 85,000 clones, with 78% as singletons. The specimen was PBMCs. These receptors were taken from a man between 35 and 55 years old in good health and CMV-seronegative. The CDR3 runs from the conserved cysteine through the conserved F or W. D genes are given only for firm matches. Size tells how often a clone was seen (once, few, many) or the class of an expanded clone, and some rows leave it out.

TRBJ2-7 TRBV4-1 once - 15 TGCGCCAGCAGCCAAACCGGGACATCTTCCTACGAGCAGTACTTC CASSQTGTSSYEQYF
TRBJ2-2 TRBV5-1 - - 16 TGCGCCAGCAGCATGAGACAGAGTTTCCGGTCCGGGGAGCTGTTTTTT CASSMRQSFRSGELFF
TRBJ1-4 TRBV2 - - 17 TGTGCCAGCAGGGTAATCCGGAGAGAGGGAACTAATGAAAAACTGTTTTTT CASRVIRREGTNEKLFF
TRBJ2-1 TRBV7-3 - TRBD2 16 TGTGCCAGCAGCGCCTTGGGTAGCGGGGGAAACAATGAGCAGTTCTTC CASSALGSGGNNEQFF
TRBJ2-6 TRBV5-6 - - 17 TGTGCCAGCAGCTTGGGGCCGCCGGCCTCTGGGGCCAACGGCCTGACTTTC CASSLGPPASGANGLTF
TRBJ2-7 TRBV21-1 - - 15 TGTGCCAGCAGCAAAGATAGCGGTAAAGGGAACGAGCAGTACTTC CASSKDSGKGNEQYF
TRBJ2-3 TRBV5-1 - TRBD1 15 TGCGCCAGCAGCTTGGCGGCAGGGGGAACAGATACGCAGTATTTT CASSLAAGGTDTQYF
TRBJ1-5 TRBV19 - - 15 TGTGCCAGTAGTATAGAGGGGCGAGGAGTTCAGCCCCAGCATTTT CASSIEGRGVQPQHF
TRBJ1-2 TRBV20-1 once - 11 TGCAGTGCTCAATCGGGGTATGGCTACACCTTC CSAQSGYGYTF
TRBJ2-7 TRBV25-1 - TRBD2 15 TGTGCCAGCAGTGAATTAGAAGCGGGAGGCTACGAGCAGTACTTC CASSELEAGGYEQYF
TRBJ2-1 TRBV27 - TRBD1 14 TGTGCCAGCAGTTTAAGGGACAGGTATGGTGAGCAGTTCTTC CASSLRDRYGEQFF
TRBJ1-3 TRBV19 - TRBD1 14 TGTGCCAGTACCCAACAGGGGGCTGGAAACACCATATATTTT CASTQQGAGNTIYF
TRBJ2-2 TRBV5-4 - - 15 TGTGCCAGCAGCCCCGCAGGAGCGGACACCGGGGAGCTGTTTTTT CASSPAGADTGELFF
TRBJ2-7 TRBV5-1 - TRBD2 16 TGCGCCAGCAGCCTCGGATCTAGCGGAGCCTCCTACGAGCAGTACTTC CASSLGSSGASYEQYF
TRBJ1-2 TRBV6-6 - TRBD1 14 TGTGCCAGCAGCTTCGGGACAGCCGACTATGGCTACACCTTC CASSFGTADYGYTF
TRBJ1-4 TRBV19 - - 15 TGTGCCAGTAGTATTCTCGGTGCAACTAATGAAAAACTGTTTTTT CASSILGATNEKLFF
TRBJ2-1 TRBV11-2 - - 13 TGTGCCAGCAGCTTAGCGGGTCTGAATGAGCAGTTCTTC CASSLAGLNEQFF
TRBJ2-2 TRBV6-4 once - 13 TGTGCCAGCAGTGAAGCGGACACCGGGGAGCTGTTTTTT CASSEADTGELFF
TRBJ2-3 TRBV18 - - 14 TGTGCCAGCTCACCAACGAGTAGCGCAGATACGCAGTATTTT CASSPTSSADTQYF
TRBJ2-1 TRBV7-8 - - 15 TGTGCCAGCAGCTTACTATGGACTGGCTACAATGAGCAGTTCTTC CASSLLWTGYNEQFF
TRBJ1-2 TRBV18 - - 14 TGTGCCAGCTCAACTACACAGGGCTACTATGGCTACACCTTC CASSTTQGYYGYTF
TRBJ2-2 TRBV10-1 - - 16 TGCGCCAGCAGTGAGTCGTTCAGGGTGGACACCGGGGAGCTGTTTTTT CASSESFRVDTGELFF
TRBJ2-2 TRBV27 - TRBD1 14 TGTGCCAGCAACCGACAGGGGACCACCGGGGAGCTGTTTTTT CASNRQGTTGELFF
TRBJ2-1 TRBV7-2 once - 12 TGTGCCAGCAGCTTCTTACTAGCTGAGCAGTTCTTC CASSFLLAEQFF
TRBJ2-1 TRBV11-2 - - 11 TGTGCCAGCAGCACATACAATGAGCAGTTCTTC CASSTYNEQFF
TRBJ1-3 TRBV4-2 - - 18 TGTGCCAGCAGCCAAGATGGAGGACTTATCGGATCTGGAAACACCATATATTTT CASSQDGGLIGSGNTIYF
TRBJ2-1 TRBV5-1 - TRBD2 18 TGCGCCAGCAGCCGTGCCGGGACTAGCGGGGGCTCCTACAATGAGCAGTTCTTC CASSRAGTSGGSYNEQFF
TRBJ2-1 TRBV7-8 once TRBD2 19 TGTGCCAGCAGCCTCGGGACTAGCGGGGGATTCCCCTCCTACAATGAGCAGTTCTTC CASSLGTSGGFPSYNEQFF
TRBJ1-1 TRBV29-1 - - 13 TGCAGCGTTGAGAGGCGAGGTGGCACTGAAGCTTTCTTT CSVERRGGTEAFF
TRBJ2-3 TRBV5-1 - - 14 TGCGCCAGCAGCTTCGCGGAGCCCACAGATACGCAGTATTTT CASSFAEPTDTQYF
TRBJ1-5 TRBV7-9 - - 12 TGTGCCAGCAGCTTAAGGGGCCAGCCCCAGCATTTT CASSLRGQPQHF
TRBJ2-2 TRBV6-6 - - 11 TGTGCCAGCAGTTCCCATGGGGAGCTGTTTTTT CASSSHGELFF
TRBJ1-2 TRBV7-2 - TRBD1 13 TGTGCCAGCAGCCTCCGGGACAGGCAGGGCTACACCTTC CASSLRDRQGYTF
TRBJ1-2 TRBV7-3 - - 13 TGTGCCAGCAGCTTAGGGGGGTTAGGGAGCTACACCTTC CASSLGGLGSYTF
TRBJ1-5 TRBV7-2 - - 15 TGTGCCAGCAGCCTTATGGACAGTAAGAATCAGCCCCAGCATTTT CASSLMDSKNQPQHF
TRBJ1-2 TRBV9 - - 17 TGTGCCAGCAGCCCTCTCCCCACACGGGGGGGAAACTATGGCTACACCTTC CASSPLPTRGGNYGYTF
TRBJ2-5 TRBV2 - TRBD2 15 TGTGCCAGCAGGTTTGATAGCGGGAGGGGAGAGACCCAGTACTTC CASRFDSGRGETQYF
TRBJ2-7 TRBV28 - TRBD2 18 TGTGCCAGCAGTTTTGCTTTGGCCCTAGCGGGATACTCCTACGAGCAGTACTTC CASSFALALAGYSYEQYF
TRBJ1-6 TRBV28 - TRBD1 15 TGTGCCAGCAGGATTGGACAGGGAAATAATTCACCCCTCCACTTT CASRIGQGNNSPLHF
TRBJ1-4 TRBV13 - - 13 TGTGCCAGCAGCCCCCGGGGGGCGGAAAAACTGTTTTTT CASSPRGAEKLFF
TRBJ1-2 TRBV5-1 few - 13 TGCGCCAGCAGTCTACAGGGAGGGGATGGCTACACCTTC CASSLQGGDGYTF
TRBJ2-1 TRBV2 - - 14 TGTGCCACCGAACCGGGATTCTCTAACAATGAGCAGTTCTTC CATEPGFSNNEQFF
TRBJ1-6 TRBV11-2 few TRBD1 16 TGTGCCAGCAGCTTAGTTCCGGACAGGTTGAACTCACCCCTCCACTTT CASSLVPDRLNSPLHF
TRBJ2-5 TRBV5-1 few TRBD2 16 TGCGCCAGCAGCAGAGAAGCGGGAGGCCTTGTTAGGACCCAGTACTTC CASSREAGGLVRTQYF